This T cell receptor beta chain originates from a study of neurological immune-mediated disorders. For the unsorted libraries, 2 million PBMCs stored at -80 C served as input. The cDNA was synthesized by means of template-switch 5'RACE, which was carried out with 10-nucleotide random UMIs. TCRdb itself ran the 5' RACE reads through MiXCR, one entry per CDR3 protein. The repertoire holds roughly 80,000 distinct CDR3 sequences, with about 9% as singletons. The study, taken as a whole, reports: Because no CDR3 amino acid sequences were shared across subjects by expanded clones, private repertoires were suggested in all groups.

This clonotype was counted ten times or more. Its antigen is undetermined. The sample comprised PBMCs. This receptor was taken from a man over 45 in good health.

CDR3 bases: TGTGCCAGCAGTGTGGGGACTAGCGGGACAGATACGCAGTATTTT. It is translated as CASSVGTSGTDTQYF. The chain recombines TRBV6-4 with TRBJ2-3; 12 bases align to TRBD2. This CDR3 is 15 amino acids long. Germline V CDR1 and CDR2: MRHNA, SNTAGT. Germline trimming cut 4 bases from V and 3 bases from J; bases unmatched to any gene: 2.